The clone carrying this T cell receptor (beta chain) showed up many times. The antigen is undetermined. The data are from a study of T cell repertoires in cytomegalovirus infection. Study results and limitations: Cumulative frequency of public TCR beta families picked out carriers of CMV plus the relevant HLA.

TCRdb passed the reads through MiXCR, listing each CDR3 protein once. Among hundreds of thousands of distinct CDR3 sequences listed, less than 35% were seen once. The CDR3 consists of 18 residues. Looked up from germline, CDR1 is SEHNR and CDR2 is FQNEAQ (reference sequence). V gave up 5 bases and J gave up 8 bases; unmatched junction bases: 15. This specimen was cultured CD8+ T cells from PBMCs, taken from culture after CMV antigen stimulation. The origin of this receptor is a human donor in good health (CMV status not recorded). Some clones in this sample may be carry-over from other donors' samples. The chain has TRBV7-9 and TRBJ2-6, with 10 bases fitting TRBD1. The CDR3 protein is CASSPRDRGSGGTNVLTF. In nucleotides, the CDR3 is TGTGCCAGCAGCCCGCGGGACAGGGGTAGTGGAGGAACCAACGTCCTGACTTTC.